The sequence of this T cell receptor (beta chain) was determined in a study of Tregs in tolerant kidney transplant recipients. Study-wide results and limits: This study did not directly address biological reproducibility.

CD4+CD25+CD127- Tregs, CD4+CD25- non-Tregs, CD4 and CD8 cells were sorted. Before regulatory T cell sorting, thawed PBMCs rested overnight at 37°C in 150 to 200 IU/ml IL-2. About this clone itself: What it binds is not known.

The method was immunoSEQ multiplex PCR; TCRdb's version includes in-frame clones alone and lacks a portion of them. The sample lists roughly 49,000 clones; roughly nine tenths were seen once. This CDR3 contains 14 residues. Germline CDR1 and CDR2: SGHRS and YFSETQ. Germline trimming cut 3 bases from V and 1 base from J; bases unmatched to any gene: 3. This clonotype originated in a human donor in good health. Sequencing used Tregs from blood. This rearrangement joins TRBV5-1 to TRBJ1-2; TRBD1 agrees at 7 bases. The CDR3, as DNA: TGCGCCAGCAGCTCCGGACAGGTTAACTATGGCTACACCTTC. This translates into CASSSGQVNYGYTF.